This TCR beta chain is from a study of blood T cells in healthy people across ages. A second roughly 7 to 11 cycle PCR used barcoded and J-beta primers. TCRdb re-called the 5' RACE reads through MiXCR, storing one row per CDR3 protein. The sample gives roughly 800,000 distinct CDR3 sequences, roughly 25% of which show up once; 9.4% is in the top ten. Study-wide results and caveats: Age advanced and TCR beta diversity per million T cells fell, roughly linearly.

Germline values: CDR1 WSHSY, CDR2 SAAADI. The CDR3 contains 15 residues. The V end lost 11 bases, the J end lost 0 bases, and 17 bases lay between the germline ends. This clonotype was seen only a few times. What it binds is unknown. Another study also made use of these data, one on T cells of mothers and their children. From that study: Related mother and child pairs showed slightly greater overlap (not significant) than unrelated pairs did.

Sequenced sample: blood. The chain employs TRBV10-2 and TRBJ2-1; D tentatively reads TRBD1 or TRBD2 (5 bases each). The receptor's source is a boy under 18 in good health. CDR3: CALNRDVSSYNEQFF. CDR3 nucleotides: TGCGCCCTCAACCGGGACGTCAGCTCCTACAATGAGCAGTTCTTC.